This T cell receptor beta chain originates from a study of identical twins (dated by TCRdb to the mid-2010s). Background on the whole study: To test whether fetal clonotypes persist, the study used deep sequencing on TCR alpha and beta repertoires from monozygotic twins, unrelated adults of various ages, and cord blood. To rule out contamination, replicate twin experiments were performed at different times with different library preparation protocols. Here is what the overall study found, with its caveats: In monozygotic twins, out-of-frame TCR alpha sharing was systematically underestimated by recombination models, although the models agreed with sharing between unrelated individuals. Invariant T cells such as MAIT and iNKT could partly confound zero-insertion analyses, though diverse VJ usage argued against this for most clonotypes. Compared with coincidental sharing between unrelated individuals, out-of-frame TCR alpha sequences shared between twins had an excess of sequences with low generation probability. Abundant cord blood beta clonotypes carried fewer insertions; young adult naive repertoires showed a weaker similar trend, while memory repertoires showed none. The excess sharing between twins in beta out-of-frame sequences was weaker because fewer shared sequences reduced the signal-to-noise ratio. Because the same donors could not be followed over many years, conclusions were based on cross-sectional statistical analysis.

The library was generated by 5' RACE. For sequencing, an Illumina HiSeq 2000 was employed. A universal primer binding site was added through template switching, and the final cDNA carried a unique molecular identifier so that TCR cDNA molecules could be counted accurately. First-strand cDNA for TCR alpha and beta chains was synthesized from specific primers in the conserved constant-segment region. To control for contamination, every cDNA library was double barcoded, receiving both a SMART-Mk sample barcode and Illumina barcodes. TruSeq adapter sequences and Illumina sample barcodes were added in two successive PCR steps. Sequencing of the TCR alpha and beta cDNA libraries was done on the Illumina HiSeq platform using custom primers. Per the source publication's procedure: MiGEC processed the raw reads to extract unique molecular identifiers, while MiXCR was used to determine the CDR3 positions. For each individual, recombination models were inferred using an EM algorithm with the repgenHMM and IGoR tools. Shared clonotype analysis was performed with the tcR package in R, normalizing sharing by the product of cloneset sizes. Out-of-frame nonproductive sequences were analyzed to study raw recombination free of thymic and clonal selection effects. Through fastp at Q25 and MiXCR, TCRdb rebuilt clones from the public reads, retaining in-frame beta chains. One record per CDR3 amino acid sequence lists the most common genes and DNA. For this entry, the V and J calls and clone size follow TCRdb and not the study's own pipeline. This sample gives 600,000 to 700,000 distinct CDR3 sequences in total; about 20% of them show up just once. Around 4.5% of the sample is taken by the ten largest.

This clonotype occurred many times. Its antigen has not been determined. No base quality information exists; no much larger clone differs at one position. Every donor in the study was a healthy Caucasian. The twin cohort comprised three pairs of female monozygotic twins, all aged about 18 to 29 years. Peripheral blood mononuclear cells were the source from which RNA for the TCR libraries was isolated. The sample was also reused in another study, on T cells expressing NK-cell markers. The second investigation adds: Three sorted T-cell subsets (CD3+CD56+NKG2C+, CD3+CD56+NKG2C- and CD3+CD56-NKG2C+) from roughly eight donors had their TCR beta-chain repertoires profiled. Among the eight sequenced donors, seven were HCMV-seropositive and one was HCMV-seronegative. To restrict sorting to alphabetaTCR-expressing T cells, an anti-gammadeltaTCR antibody was added in several experiments. For roughly 6 donors, the dominant CD3+CD56+NKG2C+ clonotypes were among the top 10 CD8+ clonotypes and accounted for 1.0-7.0% of CD8+ T cells. Those dominant clonotypes were again the most abundant among CD3+CD56-NKG2C+ cells in a handful of donors, at roughly 25-65%. Whether the expanded NKG2C-expressing T cell clones were specific for HCMV antigens remained unclear. Randomly selected healthy volunteers, three men and five women, were used as the eight sequenced donors. HCMV serostatus was determined by detecting HCMV-specific IgG in serum with a commercial ELISA kit. Bulk peripheral blood T-cell repertoires were additionally sequenced from unsorted PBMC for several donors. Reads were demultiplexed and grouped by UMI with MIGEC, and clonotypes were assembled and quantified with MiTCR. To exclude erroneous sequences, any TCR cDNA sequence not supported by at least two reads was discarded. The tcR package was used for downstream repertoire analysis, and clonotypes were matched across fractions by CDR3 nucleotide sequence plus V segment. Antigen specificity was annotated against VDJdb with VDJmatch, allowing one amino acid substitution in CDR3.

This receptor was identified in a woman between 18 and 29 years old in good health. The sequenced material came from PBMCs.

The CDR3 reads as follows: CASSARRMNTEAFF. The DNA reads TGTGCCAGCAGCGCAAGGAGGATGAACACTGAAGCTTTCTTT. In this chain, TRBV12-3 or TRBV12-4 is recombined with TRBJ1-1; no D gene call is confident. V is shortened by 6 bases, J by 0 bases, and the region joining them spans 11 bases. The CDR3 goes from the cysteine to the phenylalanine over 14 residues. The kept DNA is CDR3 alone, 42 bases in frame from the first base.